This note documents a single T cell receptor (beta chain) sequence. This clonotype was seen only a few times. Its antigen is not yet known. It has no much larger one-base neighbor in the sample; base qualities were not kept. This sample is drawn from a study of CD8 T cells in ankylosing spondylitis (dated by TCRdb to 2016 to 2017). Study-level background: The study set out to find disease-linked TCR variants by profiling T cell receptor beta repertoires in ankylosing spondylitis patients and healthy donors. In total, the full study cohort was made up of roughly 100 healthy donors and some 26 ankylosing spondylitis patients. Peripheral blood was sampled, and synovial fluid was additionally collected from ankylosing spondylitis patients. Broad study findings and their caveats: In peripheral blood, the disease-linked clones were found at relatively low frequencies and had a CD8+ phenotype. Some of the motif variants had been reported before in the synovial fluid and blood of reactive arthritis patients, a finding that suggests common disease-initiation mechanisms. The disease-linked clones were reported as significantly enriched in matched synovial fluid samples from ankylosing spondylitis patients. Blood from ankylosing spondylitis patients appeared to be characterized by a TCR beta motif made up of under 10 highly homologous amino acid variants.

Measured from the cysteine to the phenylalanine, the CDR3 is 15 residues long. Only the CDR3 DNA stays, 45 bases, in frame from base 1. Looking up the germline V gene (reference sequence) yields CDR1 DFQATT and CDR2 SNEGSKA. V is shortened by 6 bases, J by 0 bases, and the region joining them spans 16 bases. Sequenced on an Illumina HiSeq 2500. Quantitative 5'-RACE with molecular barcodes was the method used to prepare the TCR beta libraries. Under the source paper's analysis protocol: To identify disease-linked TCR variants, a new computational method was used, one built on a probabilistic model of VDJ rearrangement. TCRdb redid the processing of the public reads, applying fastp at Q25 and MiXCR, and retained in-frame beta chains. Rows with a matching CDR3 protein are joined into one entry that keeps the most common DNA and genes. These V and J calls originate from TCRdb's pipeline instead of the authors' own analysis. This sample is represented by over 450,000 distinct CDR3 sequences; over 9.5% of them were singletons. The ten largest clonotypes hold approximately 7% of the sample.

Specimen: blood, either unsorted or a sorted T cell fraction (not recorded which). The TCR originated in a male donor with ankylosing spondylitis. In this chain, TRBV20-1 is recombined with TRBJ2-3; the D gene is unclear. The sequenced DNA is TGCAGTGCGCCTCTCATGGGTCTTAGCACAGATACGCAGTATTTT. Translated, it gives CSAPLMGLSTDTQYF.